The clone carrying this T cell receptor beta chain has ten or more counts. Its antigen is still unknown. CDR1 is LNHDA, CDR2 SQIVND, per germline (reference sequence). The CDR3 is 16 amino acids. The V end was cut by 4 bases, the J end by 3 bases, with 18 bases between. The data stem from a study of T cell repertoires in cytomegalovirus infection. Looking at the study overall: Both CMV infection and a matching HLA type were indicated by public TCR beta signatures. General study points: Identification of carriers of CMV plus the relevant HLA was achieved through cumulative public TCR beta family frequency. Ex vivo, HLA-C-restricted CMV-specific TCR beta clonotypes prevailed over the rest of the response.

TCRdb processed the reads anew with MiXCR; each CDR3 protein has one entry. The sample holds about 460,000 distinct CDR3 sequences; approximately 11% are singletons and the top ten take roughly a tenth. The sequenced material came from PBMCs. The chain links TRBV19 to TRBJ1-2; D perhaps matches TRBD1 (5 bases). This clonotype was sampled from a human donor in good health (CMV status not recorded). Some clones in this sample may be carry-over from other donors' samples. In DNA form, the CDR3 reads TGTGCCAGTAGTACCCGCTCTGGGGGATCGGACTATGGCTACACCTTC. It encodes CASSTRSGGSDYGYTF.